These 26 T cell receptor beta chains originate from one sample sequenced in a study of blood T cell repertoires in COVID-19. TCRdb keeps only in-frame clones here, not all; method: immunoSEQ multiplex PCR. Here the sample spans approximately 200,000 clones, 79% being singletons. The sequencing input was peripheral blood. These receptor sequences come from a man aged 55 to 70 with active or convalescent COVID-19.

This clone was seen once. The chain couples TRBV30 to TRBJ2-7, with D maybe TRBD2 (5 bases). The V gene's germline CDR1 is GTSNPN and CDR2 SVGIG (reference sequence). CDR3 length: 12 amino acids. V was trimmed by 2 bases and J by 3 bases, leaving 8 bases between them. For the CDR3, the DNA is TGTGCCTGGAGTCCACGGGGCTACGAGCAGTACTTC. This gives the protein CAWSPRGYEQYF.

J is TRBJ2-2 and V is TRBV6-5, with 11 positions matching TRBD1. V lost 6 bases and J lost 5; bases outside the gene matches: 2. The CDR3 is made up of 14 amino acids. The V gene's germline CDR1 is MNHEY and CDR2 SVGAGI. The CDR3 here is CASRRDRGTGELFF. The CDR3 bases are TGTGCCAGCAGACGGGACAGGGGGACCGGGGAGCTGTTTTTT.

The CDR3 DNA is TGTGCCAGCAGTTCGGTACCGGACAGGCCGTACTTC. It translates to CASSSVPDRPYF. The V gene is TRBV2, the J gene TRBJ2-7; 7 bases line up with TRBD1. J gave up 12 bases and V 5 bases, and 10 bases lay outside the gene matches. The CDR3 sequence is 12 residues long. The germline gives CDR1 SNHLY, CDR2 FYNNEI.

This clone has more than one count but fewer than ten. This rearrangement joins TRBV7-2 to TRBJ2-5, with 11 bases that match TRBD2. Germline V gives CDR1 SGHTA, CDR2 FQGNSA. The V gene end was trimmed by 5 bases and the J gene end by 6 bases; junction bases not matched to a gene: 2. This CDR3 is built from 13 residues. As DNA, the CDR3 is TGTGCCAGCAGCCGACTAGCGGGAAAGACCCAGTACTTC. This translates into CASSRLAGKTQYF.

The chain links TRBV11-2 to TRBJ1-2; no firm D call. Germline V gene data show CDR1 as SGHAT and CDR2 as FQNNGV. There are 15 residues in the CDR3. Deletions cut 1 base from V and 6 bases from J, with 15 bases between. CDR3 amino acids: CASSLVSAGIHGYTF. As DNA, the CDR3 is TGTGCCAGCAGCTTAGTCTCAGCGGGTATCCATGGCTACACCTTC.

This CDR3 reads CASSVAGVLETQYF. The CDR3 DNA is TGTGCCAGCAGCGTTGCAGGGGTATTGGAGACCCAGTACTTC. The V gene is TRBV9, the J gene TRBJ2-5, with D perhaps matching TRBD1 (6 bases). The V gene's germline CDR1 is SGDLS and CDR2 YYNGEE. The CDR3 contains 14 residues. V was clipped by 2 bases and J by 5 bases, with 13 bases between them.

This clone has just one count. The chain uses TRBV5-8 and TRBJ1-5; tentatively, D is TRBD1 (6 bases). Between the trimmed V and J ends, which lost 6 bases and 7 bases, there was a span of 17 bases. This CDR3 is 14 amino acids long. Germline V CDR1 and CDR2: SGHTS, YDEGEE. The CDR3 DNA sequence: TGTGCCAGCACTGACGGACAGCCGAAGCAGCCCCAGCATTTT. Translated: CASTDGQPKQPQHF. Full variable domain (remainder filled in from reference TRBV5-8 and TRBJ1-5): EAGVTQSPTHLIKTRGQQATLRCSPISGHTSVYWYQQALGLGLQFLLWYDEGEERNRGNFPPRFSGRQFPNYSSELNVNALELEDSALYLCASTDGQPKQPQHFGDGTRLSIL.

This clone turned up a few times. This chain connects TRBV30 to TRBJ2-3; 10 bases agree with TRBD1. The germline V gene encodes CDR1 GTSNPN and CDR2 SVGIG (reference sequence). Trimming took 3 bases from V and 3 from J; bases not matched to a gene: 3. The CDR3 has 14 residues. The chain's CDR3 is CAWRDRGRTDTQYF. As DNA, the CDR3 is TGTGCCTGGAGGGACAGGGGGAGGACAGATACGCAGTATTTT.

This clone was recorded once. The chain uses TRBV14 and TRBJ2-7; 8 nucleotides match TRBD2. This CDR3 is built from 15 residues. CDR1 and CDR2 from the germline V gene are SGHDN and FVKESK. V shed 4 bases and J 3 bases; nucleotides not matched to a gene: 8. In DNA form, the CDR3 reads TGTGCCAGCAGCCGTGGAATAGCGGGATACTACGAGCAGTACTTC. It translates to CASSRGIAGYYEQYF.

This clone was observed a few times. This sequence joins TRBV3-1 (or the pseudogene TRBV3-2) and TRBJ1-1; D unresolved. CDR3 size: 14 residues. V gave up 0 bases and J gave up 1 base, with 6 bases separating them. Germline loops: CDR1 LGHDT, CDR2 YNNKEL (reference sequence). This CDR3 reads CASSQDWQNTEAFF. DNA for the CDR3: TGTGCCAGCAGCCAAGATTGGCAGAACACTGAAGCTTTCTTT.

The chain is built from TRBV4-1 and TRBJ2-3; 7 bases line up with TRBD2. CDR3 length: 17 amino acids. Germline V gene lookup returns CDR1 MGHRA and CDR2 YSYEKL. V was clipped by 6 bases and J by 0 bases; unmatched bases: 12. Here the CDR3 reads CASRRSGVAGSTDTQYF. The CDR3 bases are TGCGCCAGCAGACGCAGCGGGGTAGCGGGTAGCACAGATACGCAGTATTTT.

This clone was seen only once. The rearrangement links TRBV9 to TRBJ1-1, with TRBD1 identical over 8 bases. This CDR3 contains 16 residues. Trimming at V came to 0 bases and at J to 7 bases, leaving 11 bases not matched to a gene. CDR1 and CDR2 from the germline V gene are SGDLS and YYNGEE. CDR3 coding DNA: TGTGCCAGCAGCGTAGGGCAGGGGGCGCCTTATAATGAAGCTTTCTTT. Translated: CASSVGQGAPYNEAFF. The variable domain in full, completed from reference TRBV9 and TRBJ1-1, reads DSGVTQTPKHLITATGQRVTLRCSPRSGDLSVYWYQQSLDQGLQFLIQYYNGEERAKGNILERFSAQQFPDLHSELNLSSLELGDSALYFCASSVGQGAPYNEAFFGQGTRLTVV.

The chain links TRBV15 to TRBJ2-1, with D possibly being TRBD2 (6 bases). Trimming took 5 bases from V and 4 from J, leaving 12 bases between them. This CDR3 comprises 14 residues. Per the germline V gene, CDR1 is LNHNV and CDR2 is YYDKDF (reference sequence). CDR3 coding DNA: TGTGCCACCAGCTTGTTAGCGGCTTACAATGAGCAGTTCTTC. Translation: CATSLLAAYNEQFF.

The chain combines TRBV28 with TRBJ1-6, with TRBD1 matching 8 bases. The V segment lost 5 bases and the J segment 9 bases; nucleotides outside the gene matches: 6. Per germline, CDR1 MDHEN and CDR2 SYDVKM. This CDR3 spans 14 amino acids. The CDR3 nucleotides are TGTGCCAGCAGTATGGACAGGGCCATTTCACCCCTCCACTTT. Protein product: CASSMDRAISPLHF.

V and J are TRBV5-4 and TRBJ1-1, with TRBD1 matching 7 bases. The CDR3 consists of 14 residues. CDR1 and CDR2 from the germline V gene are SGHNT and YYREEE (reference sequence). The ends lost 5 bases at V and 5 bases at J; junction bases unmatched: 9. CDR3: CASSPDRAVTEAFF. The DNA of the CDR3 is TGTGCCAGCAGTCCCGACAGGGCGGTTACTGAAGCTTTCTTT. The full variable domain, its missing parts supplied by reference TRBV5-4 and TRBJ1-1, is ETGVTQSPTHLIKTRGQQVTLRCSSQSGHNTVSWYQQALGQGPQFIFQYYREEENGRGNFPPRFSGLQFPNYSSELNVNALELDDSALYLCASSPDRAVTEAFFGQGTRLTVV.

V gene TRBV5-1 combines with J gene TRBJ2-7; unclear D gene. V was trimmed by 0 bases and J by 0 bases, leaving 10 bases between them. The length of the CDR3 is 15 residues. Germline assignment: CDR1 SGHRS and CDR2 YFSETQ. CDR3 region: CASSLGPKSSYEQYF. For the CDR3, the DNA is TGCGCCAGCAGCTTGGGGCCCAAAAGCTCCTACGAGCAGTACTTC.

The chain couples TRBV6-1 to TRBJ1-3, with 9 bases aligning to TRBD1. The CDR3 runs to 15 residues. J gave up 6 bases and V 2 bases, and 5 bases lay outside the gene matches. CDR1 is MNHNS and CDR2 is SASEGT in the germline V gene. The CDR3 DNA reads as TGTGCCAGCAGTGAATCGGGGACAGGGTTAAACACCATATATTTT. Its translation is CASSESGTGLNTIYF.

CDR3 amino acids: CASSILAGQPQHF. The CDR3 bases are TGTGCCAGTAGTATCCTCGCGGGTCAGCCCCAGCATTTT. The rearrangement joins TRBV19 to TRBJ1-5; unclear D gene. Germline assignment: CDR1 LNHDA and CDR2 SQIVND (reference sequence). The length of the CDR3 is 13 residues. The germline V and J ends were trimmed by 3 bases and 6 bases, with 9 bases remaining between them.

The chain links TRBV13 to TRBJ1-1; no clear D. The germline CDR1 and CDR2 sequences are PRHDT and FYEKMQ (reference sequence). V shed 8 bases and J shed 1 base, with 11 bases lying between them. The length of the CDR3 is 13 residues. This CDR3 is CASRRVKNTEAFF. The CDR3 DNA reads TGTGCCAGCCGTCGGGTGAAGAACACTGAAGCTTTCTTT.

The chain joins TRBV3-1 (or the pseudogene TRBV3-2) to TRBJ1-6, with 7 bases identical to TRBD1. The germline V gene has CDR1 LGHDT and CDR2 YNNKEL (reference sequence). J gave up 10 bases and V 1 base, and 10 bases lay outside the gene matches. The CDR3 sequence is 16 residues long. DNA for the CDR3: TGTGCCAGCAGCCAAGCGAGACAGGGTGTGGGATCACCCCTCCACTTT. Translated: CASSQARQGVGSPLHF.

The chain links TRBV20-1 to TRBJ2-7; TRBD2 might be the D (5 bases). The CDR3 covers 14 residues. CDR1 is DFQATT and CDR2 is SNEGSKA in the germline V gene (reference sequence). V lost 3 bases, J lost 5 bases, and 17 bases lay in between. Here the CDR3 DNA reads TGCAGTGCTAGTCCGGGGAATCCGGGGAACGAGCAGTACTTC. Amino acid sequence: CSASPGNPGNEQYF.

The CDR3 bases are TGTGCCAGCCAGGGGTGGGGGGCCAACGTCCTGACTTTC. This encodes CASQGWGANVLTF. The rearrangement uses TRBV27 and TRBJ2-6; TRBD1 might be the D (6 bases). The CDR3 is 13 residues long. V was trimmed by 8 bases and J by 4 bases, leaving 9 bases between them. Germline assignment: CDR1 MNHEY and CDR2 SMNVEV (reference sequence).

The J gene is TRBJ2-7, the V gene TRBV5-4, with D possibly being TRBD2 (6 bases). This CDR3 comprises 13 residues. V was pared by 4 bases and J by 2 bases, with 10 bases between. Per germline, CDR1 SGHNT and CDR2 YYREEE (reference sequence). The chain's CDR3 is CASSGGLPYEQYF. CDR3 DNA sequence: TGTGCCAGCAGCGGAGGACTACCCTACGAGCAGTACTTC.

The chain couples TRBV7-8 to TRBJ2-1; 8 bases agree with TRBD2. The CDR3 totals 16 residues. Germline CDR1 reads SGHVS; CDR2 reads FQNEAQ. Germline trimming cut 0 bases from V and 4 bases from J; bases unmatched to any gene: 5. The CDR3 DNA follows: TGTGCCAGCAGCTTAGCGCGTAGCGGGACTTACAATGAGCAGTTCTTC. Its translation: CASSLARSGTYNEQFF. Drawing the rest from reference TRBV7-8 and TRBJ2-1, the complete variable domain is GAGVSQSPRYKVAKRGQDVALRCDPISGHVSLFWYQQALGQGPEFLTYFQNEAQLDKSGLPSDRFFAERPEGSVSTLKIQRTQQEDSAVYLCASSLARSGTYNEQFFGPGTRLTVL.

This clone was counted a single time. This chain connects TRBV7-2 to TRBJ2-3; the match to TRBD1 covers 7 bases. The CDR3 is 14 residues long. V lost 6 bases and J lost 5; bases outside the gene matches: 8. The germline CDR1 and CDR2 sequences are SGHTA and FQGNSA. The DNA for the CDR3 is TGTGCCAGCAGTCCGGACAGGTTTCGAGATACGCAGTATTTT. Translation: CASSPDRFRDTQYF.

The genes are TRBV5-4 and TRBJ1-1, with TRBD1 matching 7 bases. V lost 2 bases to trimming and J lost 5 bases; unmatched junction nucleotides: 3. This CDR3 contains 13 residues. The V gene's germline CDR1 is SGHNT and CDR2 YYREEE (reference sequence). CDR3 residues: CASSLQGRTEAFF. Here the CDR3 DNA reads TGTGCCAGCAGCTTACAGGGGCGGACTGAAGCTTTCTTT.